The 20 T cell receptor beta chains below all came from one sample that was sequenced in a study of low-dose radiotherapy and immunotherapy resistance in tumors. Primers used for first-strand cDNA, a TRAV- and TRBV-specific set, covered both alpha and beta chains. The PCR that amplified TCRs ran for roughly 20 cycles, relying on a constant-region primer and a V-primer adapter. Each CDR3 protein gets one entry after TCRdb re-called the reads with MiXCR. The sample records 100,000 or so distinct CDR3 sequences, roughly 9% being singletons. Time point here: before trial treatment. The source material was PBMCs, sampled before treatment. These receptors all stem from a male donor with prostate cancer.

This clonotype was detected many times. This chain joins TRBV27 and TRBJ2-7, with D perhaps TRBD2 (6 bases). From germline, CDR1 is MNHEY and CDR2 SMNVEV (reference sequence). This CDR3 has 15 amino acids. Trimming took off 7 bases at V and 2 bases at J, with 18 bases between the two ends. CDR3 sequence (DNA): TGTGCCAGCACCTCTGACGGGGGAGGTACCTACGAGCAGTACTTC. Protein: CASTSDGGGTYEQYF.

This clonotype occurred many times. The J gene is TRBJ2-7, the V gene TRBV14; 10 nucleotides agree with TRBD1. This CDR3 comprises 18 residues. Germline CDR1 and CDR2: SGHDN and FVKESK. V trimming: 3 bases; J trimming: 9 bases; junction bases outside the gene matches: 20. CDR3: CASSQDSGQGEPQYRQYF. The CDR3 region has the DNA TGTGCCAGCAGCCAGGATAGTGGACAGGGGGAACCCCAGTACCGGCAGTACTTC.

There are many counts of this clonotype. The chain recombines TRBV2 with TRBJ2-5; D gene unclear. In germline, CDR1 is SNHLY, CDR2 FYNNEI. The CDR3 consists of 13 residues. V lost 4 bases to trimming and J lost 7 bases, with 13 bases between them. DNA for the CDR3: TGTGCCAGCAGTGCCAGGCTTGAGTCGACCCAGTACTTC. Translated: CASSARLESTQYF.

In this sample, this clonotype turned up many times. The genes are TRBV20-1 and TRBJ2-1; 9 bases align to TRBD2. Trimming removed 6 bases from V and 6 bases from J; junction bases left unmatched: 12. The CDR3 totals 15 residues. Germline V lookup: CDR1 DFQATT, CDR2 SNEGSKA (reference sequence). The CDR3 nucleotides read TGCAGTGCCGGTCGGTTGGAAGCGGGAGGCAATGAGCAGTTCTTC. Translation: CSAGRLEAGGNEQFF.

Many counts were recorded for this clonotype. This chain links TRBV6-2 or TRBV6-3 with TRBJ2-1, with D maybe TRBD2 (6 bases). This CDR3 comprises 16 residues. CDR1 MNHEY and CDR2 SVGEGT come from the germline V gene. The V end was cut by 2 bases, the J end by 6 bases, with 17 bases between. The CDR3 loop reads CASSYIRGSLGNEQFF. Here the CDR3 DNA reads TGTGCCAGCAGTTACATACGGGGGTCCCTAGGCAATGAGCAGTTCTTC.

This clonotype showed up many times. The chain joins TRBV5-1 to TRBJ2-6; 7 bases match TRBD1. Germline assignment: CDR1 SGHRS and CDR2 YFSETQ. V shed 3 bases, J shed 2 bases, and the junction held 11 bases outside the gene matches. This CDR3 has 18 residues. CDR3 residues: CASSSGQITVPGANVLTF. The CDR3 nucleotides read TGCGCCAGCAGCTCGGGACAGATCACCGTTCCTGGGGCCAACGTCCTGACTTTC.

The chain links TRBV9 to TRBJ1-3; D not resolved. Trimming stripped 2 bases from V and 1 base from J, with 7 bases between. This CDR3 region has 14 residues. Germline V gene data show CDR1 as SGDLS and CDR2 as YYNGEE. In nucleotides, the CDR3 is TGTGCCAGCAGCGTGACCGCGTCTGGAAACACCATATATTTT. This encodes CASSVTASGNTIYF.

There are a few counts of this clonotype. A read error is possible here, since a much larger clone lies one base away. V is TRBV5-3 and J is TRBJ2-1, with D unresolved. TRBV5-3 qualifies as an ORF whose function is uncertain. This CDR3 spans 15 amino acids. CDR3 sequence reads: CASSLGKGRFNEQFF. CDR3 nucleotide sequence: TGTGCCAGCAGCTTGGGGAAAGGGCGGTTTAATGAGCAGTTCTTC.

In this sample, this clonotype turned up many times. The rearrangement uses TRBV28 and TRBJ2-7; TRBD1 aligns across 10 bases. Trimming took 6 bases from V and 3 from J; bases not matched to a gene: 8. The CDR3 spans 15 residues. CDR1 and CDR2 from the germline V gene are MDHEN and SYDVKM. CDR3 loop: CASRPGDRGFYEQYF. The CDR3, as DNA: TGTGCCAGCAGGCCAGGGGACAGGGGCTTCTACGAGCAGTACTTC.

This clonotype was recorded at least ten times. CDR3 amino acids: CASSSHQGGQETQYF. The CDR3 region has the DNA TGTGCCAGCAGTTCCCATCAGGGTGGTCAAGAGACCCAGTACTTC. The chain couples TRBV28 to TRBJ2-5, with a possible D match to TRBD1 (5 bases). V lost 4 bases and J 2 bases, leaving 14 bases between the germline ends. CDR3 length: 15 residues. Germline V CDR1 and CDR2: MDHEN, SYDVKM. Combining the CDR3 with reference TRBV28 and TRBJ2-5 gives the whole variable domain DVKVTQSSRYLVKRTGEKVFLECVQDMDHENMFWYRQDPGLGLRLIYFSYDVKMKEKGDIPEGYSVSREKKERFSLILESASTNQTSMYLCASSSHQGGQETQYFGPGTRLLVL.

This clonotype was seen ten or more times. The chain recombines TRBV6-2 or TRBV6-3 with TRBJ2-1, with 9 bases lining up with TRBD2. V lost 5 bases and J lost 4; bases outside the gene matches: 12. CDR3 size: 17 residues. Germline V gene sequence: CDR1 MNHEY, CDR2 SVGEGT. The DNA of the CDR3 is TGTGCCAGCAGTACCCGGGGTAGCGGGGGCCAATACAATGAGCAGTTCTTC. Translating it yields CASSTRGSGGQYNEQFF.

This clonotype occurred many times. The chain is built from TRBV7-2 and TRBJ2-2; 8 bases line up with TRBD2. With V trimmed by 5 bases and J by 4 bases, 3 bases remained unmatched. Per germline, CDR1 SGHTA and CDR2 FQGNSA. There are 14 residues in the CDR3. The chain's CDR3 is CASSTGLATGELFF. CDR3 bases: TGTGCCAGCAGCACCGGACTAGCCACCGGGGAGCTGTTTTTT.

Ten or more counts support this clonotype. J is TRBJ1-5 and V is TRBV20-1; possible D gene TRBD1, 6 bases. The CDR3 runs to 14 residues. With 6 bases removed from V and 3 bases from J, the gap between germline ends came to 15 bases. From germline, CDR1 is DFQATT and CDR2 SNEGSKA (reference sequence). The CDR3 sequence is CSAQGGTYNQPQHF. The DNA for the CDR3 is TGCAGTGCCCAAGGGGGGACTTACAATCAGCCCCAGCATTTT.

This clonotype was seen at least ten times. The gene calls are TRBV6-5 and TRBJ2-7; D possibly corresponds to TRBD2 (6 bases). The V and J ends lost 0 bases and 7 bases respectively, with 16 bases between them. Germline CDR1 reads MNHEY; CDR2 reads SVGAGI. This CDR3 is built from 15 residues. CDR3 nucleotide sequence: TGTGCCAGCAGTTACTCGGGTATTGGGGGGAAGGAGCAGTACTTC. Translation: CASSYSGIGGKEQYF.

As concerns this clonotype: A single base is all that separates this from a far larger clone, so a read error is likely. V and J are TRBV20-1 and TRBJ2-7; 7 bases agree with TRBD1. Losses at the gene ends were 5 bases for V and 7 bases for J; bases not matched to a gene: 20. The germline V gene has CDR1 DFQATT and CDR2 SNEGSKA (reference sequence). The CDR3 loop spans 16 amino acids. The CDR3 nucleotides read TGCAGTGCTGGAGGACCTCCGGGACAGAAATACAATGAGCAGTACTTC. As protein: CSAGGPPGQKYNEQYF.

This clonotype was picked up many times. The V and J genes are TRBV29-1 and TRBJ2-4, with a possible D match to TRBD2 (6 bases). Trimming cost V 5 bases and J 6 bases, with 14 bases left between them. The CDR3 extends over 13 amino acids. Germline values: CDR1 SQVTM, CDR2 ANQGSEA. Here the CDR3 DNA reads TGCAGCGTTTCGGGAGAAAACAGAAACATTCAGTACTTC. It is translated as CSVSGENRNIQYF. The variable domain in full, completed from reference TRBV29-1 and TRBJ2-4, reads SAVISQKPSRDICQRGTSLTIQCQVDSQVTMMFWYRQQPGQSLTLIATANQGSEATYESGFVIDKFPISRPNLTFSTLTVSNMSPEDSSIYLCSVSGENRNIQYFGAGTRLSVL.

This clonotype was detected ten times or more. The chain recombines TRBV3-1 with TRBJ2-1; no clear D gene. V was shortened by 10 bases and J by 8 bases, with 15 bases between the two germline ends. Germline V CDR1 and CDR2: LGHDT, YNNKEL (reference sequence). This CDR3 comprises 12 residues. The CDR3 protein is CATGRTADEQFF. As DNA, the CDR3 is TGTGCCACCGGACGGACCGCCGATGAGCAGTTCTTC.

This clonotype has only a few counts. CDR3 protein: CASSLSQAVQTQYF. The DNA for the CDR3 is TGTGCCAGCAGCTTAAGCCAGGCCGTACAGACCCAGTACTTC. The chain has TRBV7-2 and TRBJ2-5; D remains unclear. CDR1 and CDR2 from the germline V gene are SGHTA and FQGNSA. The CDR3 runs 14 residues. V was trimmed by 2 bases and J by 6 bases, leaving 13 bases between them.

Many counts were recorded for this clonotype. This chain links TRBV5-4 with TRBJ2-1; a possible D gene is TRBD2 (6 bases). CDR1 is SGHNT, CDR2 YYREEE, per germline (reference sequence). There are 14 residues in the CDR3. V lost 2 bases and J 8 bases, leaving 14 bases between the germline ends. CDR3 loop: CASSLRLGRDEQFF. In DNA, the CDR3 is TGTGCCAGCAGCTTAAGACTAGGGCGGGATGAGCAGTTCTTC. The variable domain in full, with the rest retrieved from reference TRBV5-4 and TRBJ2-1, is ETGVTQSPTHLIKTRGQQVTLRCSSQSGHNTVSWYQQALGQGPQFIFQYYREEENGRGNFPPRFSGLQFPNYSSELNVNALELDDSALYLCASSLRLGRDEQFFGPGTRLTVL.

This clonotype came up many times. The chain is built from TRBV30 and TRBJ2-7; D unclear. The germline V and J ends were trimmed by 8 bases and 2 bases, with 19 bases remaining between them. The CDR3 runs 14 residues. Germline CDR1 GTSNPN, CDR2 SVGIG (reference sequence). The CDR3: CALVEVARAYEQYF. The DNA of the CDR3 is TGTGCCCTAGTGGAAGTCGCCAGAGCCTACGAGCAGTACTTC.